The 28 T cell receptor beta chains given below trace back to one sample, sequenced in a study of PD-1 blockade in classical Hodgkin lymphoma. Sequencing used immunoSEQ multiplex PCR; TCRdb keeps in-frame clones, though not all of them. The sample contains around 60,000 clones, roughly 91% of which appear only once. The patients all showed relapse after autologous stem cell transplantation, while their brentuximab vedotin exposure varied. The sample in question was peripheral blood mononuclear cells (PBMCs), obtained before the second cycle of nivolumab. The origin of the receptors is a human donor with classical Hodgkin lymphoma.

The chain joins TRBV4-1 to TRBJ2-6; TRBD1 is a possible D gene (5 bases). The CDR3 is 17 residues long. Germline V CDR1 and CDR2: MGHRA, YSYEKL. V lost 2 bases to trimming and J lost 0 bases, with 11 bases between them. The CDR3 coding sequence is TGCGCCAGCAGCCAACCTCAGGGATTCTCTGGGGCCAACGTCCTGACTTTC. Encoded protein: CASSQPQGFSGANVLTF.

This chain links TRBV7-9 with TRBJ2-3; 8 nucleotides align to TRBD2. CDR1 is SEHNR and CDR2 is FQNEAQ in the germline V gene (reference sequence). The CDR3 has 16 amino acids. With 5 bases clipped from V and 1 base from J, the junction kept 8 bases outside the gene matches. CDR3 nucleotides: TGTGCCAGCAGCCAGAGGACTAGCCTTGGCACAGATACGCAGTATTTT. Translation gives CASSQRTSLGTDTQYF.

The chain combines TRBV18 with TRBJ2-7; TRBD2 agrees at 7 bases. V lost 1 base to trimming and J lost 2 bases; unmatched junction nucleotides: 8. The CDR3 consists of 16 residues. Germline values: CDR1 KGHSH, CDR2 LQKENI. Here the CDR3 DNA reads TGTGCCAGCTCACCACGACCGGGACTATCCACCTACGAGCAGTACTTC. Amino acids: CASSPRPGLSTYEQYF.

The CDR3 bases are TGCGCCAGCGGGGGGGGCCTCACAGATACGCAGTATTTT. This encodes CASGGGLTDTQYF. The V gene is TRBV5-1, the J gene TRBJ2-3, with D possibly matching TRBD2 (7 bases). Germline CDR1 and CDR2: SGHRS and YFSETQ. The CDR3 has 13 residues. V lost 7 bases and J lost 2, with 11 bases in between.

The chain links TRBV6-1 to TRBJ1-5, with a tentative D call TRBD1 (6 bases). CDR3 length: 15 amino acids. CDR1 and CDR2 (germline): MNHNS, SASEGT. V was clipped by 6 bases and J by 0 bases, with 12 bases between them. The CDR3 nucleotides are TGTGCCAGCAGGGAACAGGGCCTTAGCAATCAGCCCCAGCATTTT. It encodes CASREQGLSNQPQHF.

A word on this clone: In the same sample, other DNA sequences code for this CDR3. The chain couples TRBV5-1 to TRBJ2-3; perhaps TRBD1 as D (5 bases). The CDR3 extends over 14 amino acids. Trimming took off 2 bases at V and 3 bases at J, with 10 bases between the two ends. From germline, CDR1 is SGHRS and CDR2 YFSETQ. CDR3 sequence (DNA): TGCGCCAGCAGCTTTGGGCAGGGAACAGATACGCAGTATTTT. It specifies CASSFGQGTDTQYF.

The rearrangement links TRBV27 to TRBJ2-7; 10 bases are shared with TRBD2. This CDR3 contains 15 residues. Germline CDR1 MNHEY, CDR2 SMNVEV (reference sequence). V shed 2 bases, J shed 1 base, and the junction held 2 bases outside the gene matches. The DNA of the CDR3 is TGTGCCAGCAGTTTAGCTAGCGGGGGTTCCTACGAGCAGTACTTC. It translates to CASSLASGGSYEQYF.

This clone occurred a few times. This rearrangement joins TRBV7-9 to TRBJ1-1; no reliable D call. The CDR3 spans 12 residues. Looked up from germline, CDR1 is SEHNR and CDR2 is FQNEAQ (reference sequence). V lost 1 base and J 11 bases, leaving 11 bases between the germline ends. CDR3 amino acids: CASSLGEGRAFF. The CDR3 DNA sequence: TGTGCCAGCAGCTTAGGAGAGGGTAGGGCTTTCTTT.

V and J are TRBV28 and TRBJ1-6; 7 bases line up with TRBD1. J was trimmed by 5 bases and V by 3 bases; bases with no gene match: 7. Germline V lookup: CDR1 MDHEN, CDR2 SYDVKM. CDR3 length: 16 residues. The CDR3 region is CASSLRQGGNNSPLHF. The CDR3, as DNA: TGTGCCAGCAGTTTGCGACAGGGCGGAAATAATTCACCCCTCCACTTT. The full variable domain, completed using reference TRBV28 and TRBJ1-6, is DVKVTQSSRYLVKRTGEKVFLECVQDMDHENMFWYRQDPGLGLRLIYFSYDVKMKEKGDIPEGYSVSREKKERFSLILESASTNQTSMYLCASSLRQGGNNSPLHFGNGTRLTVT.

The CDR3 loop is CASSLFWTGGRNEQFF. The DNA for the CDR3 is TGTGCCAGCAGCCTTTTCTGGACAGGGGGCCGCAATGAGCAGTTCTTC. The chain recombines TRBV7-6 with TRBJ2-1; TRBD1 matches 11 bases. J gave up 6 bases and V 5 bases, and 9 bases lay outside the gene matches. This CDR3 region has 16 residues. Looked up from germline, CDR1 is SGHVS and CDR2 is FNYEAQ. Together with reference TRBV7-6 and TRBJ2-1, the CDR3 gives the full variable domain: GAGVSQSPRYKVTKRGQDVALRCDPISGHVSLYWYRQALGQGPEFLTYFNYEAQQDKSGLPNDRFSAERPEGSISTLTIQRTEQRDSAMYRCASSLFWTGGRNEQFFGPGTRLTVL.

The chain is built from TRBV5-1 and TRBJ2-7; the match to TRBD1 covers 8 bases. The junction had 7 bases not matched to a gene; V was cut back by 5 bases and J by 0 bases. The CDR3 contains 15 residues. CDR1 SGHRS and CDR2 YFSETQ come from the germline V gene. The CDR3 is CASRDTGTGSYEQYF. CDR3 DNA: TGCGCCAGCAGGGACACCGGGACAGGCTCCTACGAGCAGTACTTC. Filled out from reference TRBV5-1 and TRBJ2-7, the complete variable domain reads KAGVTQTPRYLIKTRGQQVTLSCSPISGHRSVSWYQQTPGQGLQFLFEYFSETQRNKGNFPGRFSGRQFSNSRSEMNVSTLELGDSALYLCASRDTGTGSYEQYFGPGTRLTVT.

This clone was seen more than once but under ten times. The chain combines TRBV7-9 with TRBJ2-7; D may be TRBD1 (5 bases). V was trimmed by 6 bases and J by 5 bases, leaving 8 bases between them. Germline V gives CDR1 SEHNR, CDR2 FQNEAQ (reference sequence). This CDR3 has 11 amino acids. CDR3 sequence: CASRIGDEQYF. In nucleotides, the CDR3 is TGTGCCAGCAGGATAGGGGACGAGCAGTACTTC. Filled out from reference TRBV7-9 and TRBJ2-7, the complete variable domain reads DTGVSQNPRHKITKRGQNVTFRCDPISEHNRLYWYRQTLGQGPEFLTYFQNEAQLEKSRLLSDRFSAERPKGSFSTLEIQRTEQGDSAMYLCASRIGDEQYFGPGTRLTVT.

This clone was seen a single time. The V gene is TRBV7-8, the J gene TRBJ1-2, with no clear D. The CDR3 runs to 14 residues. In germline, CDR1 is SGHVS, CDR2 FQNEAQ. V was shortened by 4 bases and J by 4 bases, with 13 bases between the two germline ends. The CDR3 DNA sequence: TGTGCCAGCAGCTCTCCCGTACCTTCCTATGGCTACACCTTC. Its translation: CASSSPVPSYGYTF.

V is TRBV5-6 and J is TRBJ1-5, with TRBD1 as a possible D gene (5 bases). CDR1 is SGHDT, CDR2 YYEEEE, per germline. CDR3 length equals 14 residues. V lost 0 bases and J lost 6, with 10 bases in between. Here the CDR3 DNA reads TGTGCCAGCAGCTTGGGGCAGGGTGGTCAGCCCCAGCATTTT. Amino acid sequence: CASSLGQGGQPQHF.

V gene TRBV4-2 combines with J gene TRBJ2-2; 7 bases align to TRBD2. With 5 bases clipped from V and 4 bases from J, the junction kept 7 bases outside the gene matches. This CDR3 region has 15 residues. Germline V lookup: CDR1 LGHNA, CDR2 YNFKEQ. CDR3 coding DNA: TGTGCCAGCAGCAGCTGGGGGGGAGGCACCGGGGAGCTGTTTTTT. It specifies CASSSWGGGTGELFF.

The chain couples TRBV5-1 to TRBJ1-2; D not resolved. The V end was cut by 0 bases, the J end by 2 bases, with 8 bases between. This CDR3 region has 14 residues. Germline V gene data show CDR1 as SGHRS and CDR2 as YFSETQ. The CDR3 nucleotides are TGCGCCAGCAGCTTGGCCACGGAGAACTATGGCTACACCTTC. Translating it yields CASSLATENYGYTF. Full variable domain (outside the CDR3, taken from reference TRBV5-1 and TRBJ1-2): KAGVTQTPRYLIKTRGQQVTLSCSPISGHRSVSWYQQTPGQGLQFLFEYFSETQRNKGNFPGRFSGRQFSNSRSEMNVSTLELGDSALYLCASSLATENYGYTFGSGTRLTVV.

The chain uses TRBV29-1 and TRBJ1-1; D gene uncertain. The V and J ends lost 5 bases and 8 bases respectively, with 3 bases between them. This CDR3 is 8 amino acids long. CDR1 and CDR2 from the germline V gene are SQVTM and ANQGSEA. The CDR3 DNA reads as TGCAGCGTTTCCGAAGCTTTCTTT. Protein: CSVSEAFF.

This chain links TRBV6-5 with TRBJ1-2; TRBD1 aligns across 7 bases. Per the germline V gene, CDR1 is MNHEY and CDR2 is SVGAGI. The CDR3 is 15 amino acids. V dropped 6 bases and J dropped 5; count of bases not matched to a gene: 12. This CDR3 is CASSHPGTDSYGYTF. CDR3 sequence (DNA): TGTGCCAGCAGCCACCCCGGGACAGATAGTTATGGCTACACCTTC.

This chain connects TRBV7-9 to TRBJ2-5; TRBD2 aligns across 15 bases. The CDR3 covers 17 residues. V was pared by 5 bases and J by 5 bases, with 9 bases of the junction left unmatched. Germline V lookup: CDR1 SEHNR, CDR2 FQNEAQ (reference sequence). The DNA for the CDR3 is TGTGCCAGCAGCCGCAGGACTAGCGGGGGGGCCTCCGAGACCCAGTACTTC. Translated: CASSRRTSGGASETQYF.

V and J are TRBV11-2 and TRBJ2-3; 9 bases are a match to TRBD2. This CDR3 contains 16 residues. Germline CDR1 SGHAT, CDR2 FQNNGV. V gave up 2 bases and J gave up 0 bases; unmatched junction bases: 3. The CDR3 spells CASSLILAGSTDTQYF. The CDR3 region has the DNA TGTGCCAGCAGCTTAATTCTAGCGGGGAGCACAGATACGCAGTATTTT.

The sample holds one count of this clone. This chain connects TRBV27 to TRBJ2-3, with TRBD2 identical over 11 bases. The CDR3 is 15 amino acids. V lost 5 bases and J lost 1; bases outside the gene matches: 2. Germline CDR1 MNHEY, CDR2 SMNVEV (reference sequence). Here the CDR3 reads CASSMTSGGTDTQYF. The CDR3 DNA reads as TGTGCCAGCAGTATGACTAGCGGGGGCACAGATACGCAGTATTTT.

In DNA, the CDR3 is TGCGCCAGCAGCTTAGACAGGGGGCCTGATCAGCCCCAGCATTTT. Protein product: CASSLDRGPDQPQHF. The V gene is TRBV5-1, the J gene TRBJ1-5; 10 bases align to TRBD1. The germline V gene has CDR1 SGHRS and CDR2 YFSETQ. J was trimmed by 5 bases and V by 2 bases; bases with no gene match: 4. CDR3 size: 15 residues. The entire variable domain, with the rest obtained from reference TRBV5-1 and TRBJ1-5, is as follows: KAGVTQTPRYLIKTRGQQVTLSCSPISGHRSVSWYQQTPGQGLQFLFEYFSETQRNKGNFPGRFSGRQFSNSRSEMNVSTLELGDSALYLCASSLDRGPDQPQHFGDGTRLSIL.

The chain joins TRBV2 to TRBJ2-7, with D possibly TRBD2 on 6 matching bases. V was trimmed by 5 bases and J by 9 bases, leaving 14 bases between them. The CDR3 is 12 amino acids. Germline assignment: CDR1 SNHLY and CDR2 FYNNEI. The CDR3 reads CASSPGESVQYF. Here the CDR3 DNA reads TGTGCCAGCAGTCCGGGGGAATCAGTGCAGTACTTC.

V is TRBV7-9 and J is TRBJ2-3, with 10 bases identical to TRBD2. The V segment lost 5 bases and the J segment 2 bases; nucleotides outside the gene matches: 7. CDR3 length: 16 residues. Germline CDR1 SEHNR, CDR2 FQNEAQ (reference sequence). The CDR3 DNA follows: TGTGCCAGCAGCCCCATAGCGGGGGGACTCACAGATACGCAGTATTTT. It yields the protein CASSPIAGGLTDTQYF. The variable domain in full, completed from reference TRBV7-9 and TRBJ2-3, reads DTGVSQNPRHKITKRGQNVTFRCDPISEHNRLYWYRQTLGQGPEFLTYFQNEAQLEKSRLLSDRFSAERPKGSFSTLEIQRTEQGDSAMYLCASSPIAGGLTDTQYFGPGTRLTVL.

The chain joins TRBV6-5 to TRBJ2-5, with a weak D call TRBD2 (7 bases). V lost 0 bases, J lost 5 bases, and 16 bases lay in between. The CDR3 runs to 16 residues. Germline V gives CDR1 MNHEY, CDR2 SVGAGI. The CDR3 coding sequence is TGTGCCAGCAGTTACTCCGGGGGGCTGCTCGGGGAGACCCAGTACTTC. This translates into CASSYSGGLLGETQYF.

The chain couples TRBV11-1 to TRBJ2-7, with 10 bases fitting TRBD1. Germline CDR1 reads SGHAT; CDR2 reads FQDESV (reference sequence). V gave up 5 bases and J gave up 2 bases; unmatched junction bases: 3. This CDR3 has 14 amino acids. CDR3 sequence reads: CASSLGTGAYEQYF. CDR3 sequence (DNA): TGTGCCAGCAGCCTAGGGACAGGGGCCTACGAGCAGTACTTC. Complete variable domain (other parts from reference TRBV11-1 and TRBJ2-7): EAEVAQSPRYKITEKSQAVAFWCDPISGHATLYWYRQILGQGPELLVQFQDESVVDDSQLPKDRFSAERLKGVDSTLKIQPAELGDSAMYLCASSLGTGAYEQYFGPGTRLTVT.

V usage is TRBV30 and J usage is TRBJ1-3; 7 bases fit TRBD1. Germline lookup yields CDR1 GTSNPN and CDR2 SVGIG (reference sequence). V lost 0 bases, J lost 14 bases, and 4 bases stayed unmatched. This CDR3 has 11 residues. The CDR3, as DNA: TGTGCCTGGAGTGTAGACAGGGTTTTATATTTT. Protein sequence: CAWSVDRVLYF.

This rearrangement joins TRBV7-9 to TRBJ1-5; a possible D gene is TRBD1 (5 bases). CDR1 and CDR2 from the germline V gene are SEHNR and FQNEAQ (reference sequence). This CDR3 contains 13 residues. Trimming removed 5 bases at V and 4 bases at J, with 9 bases between. The CDR3 here is CASSAGSNQPQHF. The CDR3 region has the DNA TGTGCCAGCAGCGCAGGGTCTAATCAGCCCCAGCATTTT.